A single sample gave rise to the 31 T cell receptor beta chains below, sequenced in a study of T-cell memory formation after mild COVID-19. TCRdb reprocessed the 5' RACE reads with MiXCR, giving one entry per CDR3 protein. The sample has 300,000 to 400,000 distinct CDR3 sequences; 25% to 30% are singletons. Material for sequencing was PBMCs or a T cell subset sorted from them (not recorded which). These receptors were taken from an adult woman who had mild COVID-19 (a few samples of this study predate the infection). Cell type and time point are not known.

For the CDR3, the DNA is TGTGCCAGCAGCCACATTTTCGACGGAAAGCCCCACGAGCAGTACTTC. Protein sequence: CASSHIFDGKPHEQYF. The J gene is TRBJ2-7, the V gene TRBV4-2, with D unresolved. V dropped 3 bases and J dropped 5 bases, with 20 bases sitting between them. The germline V gene has CDR1 LGHNA and CDR2 YNFKEQ. The CDR3 loop spans 16 amino acids.

This clonotype was counted only a few times. The genes are TRBV20-1 and TRBJ2-3; D ambiguous. Trimming pared 0 bases from V and 1 base from J, leaving 8 bases between. The CDR3 has 14 residues. Germline values: CDR1 DFQATT, CDR2 SNEGSKA (reference sequence). For the CDR3, the DNA is TGCAGTGCTAGAGACCCTAGGGGCACAGATACGCAGTATTTT. Protein: CSARDPRGTDTQYF.

This clonotype turned up a few times. J is TRBJ2-3 and V is TRBV7-3, with TRBD2 matching over 8 bases. This CDR3 region has 16 residues. Trimming took 1 base from V and 1 from J; bases not matched to a gene: 4. Germline V CDR1 and CDR2: SGHTA, FQGTGA. CDR3 sequence reads: CASSLISGGGTDTQYF. The CDR3 DNA follows: TGTGCCAGCAGCTTAATAAGCGGGGGAGGCACAGATACGCAGTATTTT.

This clonotype was recorded a few times. The chain has TRBV30 and TRBJ2-1; the D gene is possibly TRBD2 (7 bases). With 0 bases removed from V and 6 bases from J, the gap between germline ends came to 15 bases. Germline V gene data show CDR1 as GTSNPN and CDR2 as SVGIG (reference sequence). The CDR3 is made up of 15 amino acids. The CDR3 nucleotides are TGTGCCTGGAGTGTAACAGGGAGGGCCCTCAATGAGCAGTTCTTC. As protein: CAWSVTGRALNEQFF. Full variable domain (remainder filled in from reference TRBV30 and TRBJ2-1): SQTIHQWPATLVQPVGSPLSLECTVEGTSNPNLYWYRQAAGRGLQLLFYSVGIGQISSEVPQNLSASRPQDRQFILSSKKLLLSDSGFYLCAWSVTGRALNEQFFGPGTRLTVL.

This sequence joins TRBV5-4 and TRBJ1-2; 7 bases align to TRBD1. This CDR3 has 16 amino acids. Per germline, CDR1 SGHNT and CDR2 YYREEE (reference sequence). V was clipped by 0 bases and J by 4 bases; unmatched bases: 9. CDR3 nucleotide sequence: TGTGCCAGCAGCTTGGAAAAGGGGGCGCAGATCTATGGCTACACCTTC. Encoded protein: CASSLEKGAQIYGYTF.

The sample holds a few counts of this clonotype. The chain is built from TRBV12-3 or TRBV12-4 and TRBJ2-1; D is ambiguous. The V and J ends lost 2 bases and 12 bases respectively, with 8 bases between them. The CDR3 runs 11 residues. The CDR3 DNA reads TGTGCCAGCAGTTTACCCCGTAGGCAGTTCTTC. This translates into CASSLPRRQFF.

The chain carries TRBV6-5 and TRBJ2-7, with D possibly being TRBD1 (5 bases). CDR1 is MNHEY and CDR2 is SVGAGI in the germline V gene. V was trimmed by 0 bases and J by 2 bases, leaving 14 bases between them. The CDR3 has 16 residues. Here the CDR3 DNA reads TGTGCCAGCAGTTACTCGAACAAGGGGTATACCTACGAGCAGTACTTC. Amino acid sequence: CASSYSNKGYTYEQYF.

V gene TRBV6-5 combines with J gene TRBJ2-7; D unclear. The CDR3 totals 12 residues. V was trimmed by 2 bases and J by 7 bases, leaving 9 bases between them. Germline CDR1 reads MNHEY; CDR2 reads SVGAGI. The CDR3 region is CASSYPWGEQYF. CDR3 bases: TGTGCCAGCAGTTACCCGTGGGGTGAGCAGTACTTC.

V usage is TRBV4-1 and J usage is TRBJ1-2; the D is unclear. CDR1 is MGHRA, CDR2 YSYEKL, per germline. The CDR3 spans 14 residues. V lost 1 base to trimming and J lost 1 base, with 7 bases between them. This CDR3 reads CASSQAWGNYGYTF. Here the CDR3 DNA reads TGCGCCAGCAGCCAAGCCTGGGGTAACTATGGCTACACCTTC.

The genes are TRBV6-2 or TRBV6-3 and TRBJ2-1; 8 bases match TRBD2. CDR1 is MNHEY, CDR2 SVGEGT, per germline. This CDR3 is 17 amino acids long. Trimming removed 0 bases from V and 4 bases from J; junction bases left unmatched: 8. CDR3 in amino acids: CASSYSSLAGIYNEQFF. CDR3 bases: TGTGCCAGCAGTTACTCTTCTCTAGCGGGTATATACAATGAGCAGTTCTTC.

The chain is built from TRBV5-1 and TRBJ2-1; 9 bases are shared with TRBD2. V lost 0 bases and J lost 4; bases outside the gene matches: 8. There are 17 residues in the CDR3. Looked up from germline, CDR1 is SGHRS and CDR2 is YFSETQ. Here the CDR3 DNA reads TGCGCCAGCAGCTTGGGGGCTAGCGGGGAACCTTACAATGAGCAGTTCTTC. This translates into CASSLGASGEPYNEQFF.

The chain has TRBV27 and TRBJ1-4, with 7 bases that match TRBD1. The V and J ends lost 3 bases and 10 bases, in that order; junction bases with no gene match: 2. The CDR3 spans 12 residues. CDR1 and CDR2 (germline): MNHEY, SMNVEV (reference sequence). The CDR3 spells CASSFRGGKLFF. The CDR3 bases are TGTGCCAGCAGTTTCAGGGGGGGAAAACTGTTTTTT.

This chain links TRBV7-2 with TRBJ2-5; 8 bases are a match to TRBD1. Germline lookup yields CDR1 SGHTA and CDR2 FQGNSA. V was pared by 1 base and J by 4 bases, with 8 bases of the junction left unmatched. The CDR3 sequence is 16 residues long. The DNA for the CDR3 is TGTGCCAGCAGCTTAGTGGGGCAGGGGGCTTTAGAGACCCAGTACTTC. It is translated as CASSLVGQGALETQYF. The whole variable domain, filled in from reference TRBV7-2 and TRBJ2-5, reads GAGVSQSPSNKVTEKGKDVELRCDPISGHTALYWYRQSLGQGLEFLIYFQGNSAPDKSGLPSDRFSAERTGGSVSTLTIQRTQQEDSAVYLCASSLVGQGALETQYFGPGTRLLVL.

This sequence joins TRBV30 and TRBJ2-1; the D gene is possibly TRBD2 (5 bases). CDR1 GTSNPN and CDR2 SVGIG come from the germline V gene (reference sequence). Trimming cost V 4 bases and J 0 bases, with 13 bases left between them. The CDR3 is 15 amino acids. This CDR3 reads CAWKWRTYSYNEQFF. CDR3 bases: TGTGCCTGGAAATGGAGGACCTACTCCTACAATGAGCAGTTCTTC.

This clonotype has more than one count but fewer than ten. V and J are TRBV20-1 and TRBJ2-5, with D uncertain. V was trimmed by 2 bases and J by 5 bases, leaving 3 bases between them. This CDR3 contains 10 residues. The germline V gene has CDR1 DFQATT and CDR2 SNEGSKA (reference sequence). The CDR3: CSARKETQYF. For the CDR3, the DNA is TGCAGTGCTAGAAAGGAGACCCAGTACTTC.

This chain connects TRBV7-2 to TRBJ2-1, with D tentatively TRBD1 (5 bases). CDR1 SGHTA and CDR2 FQGNSA come from the germline V gene. The ends were cut back, 5 bases at V and 5 bases at J, with 16 bases in the middle. The CDR3 spans 15 residues. CDR3 sequence: CASSAVQGRNNEQFF. The CDR3 nucleotides are TGTGCCAGCAGCGCTGTGCAGGGTAGGAACAATGAGCAGTTCTTC. Looking up the rest from reference TRBV7-2 and TRBJ2-1 gives the full variable domain: GAGVSQSPSNKVTEKGKDVELRCDPISGHTALYWYRQSLGQGLEFLIYFQGNSAPDKSGLPSDRFSAERTGGSVSTLTIQRTQQEDSAVYLCASSAVQGRNNEQFFGPGTRLTVL.

V and J are TRBV4-2 and TRBJ1-4, with 11 bases matching TRBD1. Germline CDR1 and CDR2: LGHNA and YNFKEQ. The ends lost 4 bases at V and 1 base at J; junction bases unmatched: 5. This CDR3 contains 17 residues. CDR3 region: CASSLDGTGGTNEKLFF. In DNA, the CDR3 is TGTGCCAGCAGCCTCGATGGGACAGGGGGAACTAATGAAAAACTGTTTTTT.

This clonotype came up a few times. This chain connects TRBV5-1 to TRBJ2-1, with D tentatively TRBD2 (6 bases). The germline V gene has CDR1 SGHRS and CDR2 YFSETQ. This CDR3 spans 15 amino acids. V gave up 4 bases and J gave up 6 bases, with 17 bases separating them. This CDR3 is CASSTAGTPTNEQFF. The CDR3 DNA sequence: TGCGCCAGCAGCACCGCCGGGACTCCAACCAATGAGCAGTTCTTC.

This clonotype turned up a few times. The chain has TRBV5-6 and TRBJ2-7; 7 bases agree with TRBD2. Germline values: CDR1 SGHDT, CDR2 YYEEEE. Trimming took 1 base from V and 2 from J; bases not matched to a gene: 9. The CDR3 has 16 residues. The CDR3 nucleotides are TGTGCCAGCAGCTTGATCGAGCGGGACCGAGCCTACGAGCAGTACTTC. Translated: CASSLIERDRAYEQYF. Full variable domain (missing parts from reference TRBV5-6 and TRBJ2-7): DAGVTQSPTHLIKTRGQQVTLRCSPKSGHDTVSWYQQALGQGPQFIFQYYEEEERQRGNFPDRFSGHQFPNYSSELNVNALLLGDSALYLCASSLIERDRAYEQYFGPGTRLTVT.

Remarks on this clonotype: This could be a read error, since a much larger clone is one nucleotide away. The rearrangement uses TRBV5-6 and TRBJ2-5, with TRBD1 as a possible D gene (6 bases). Germline V gene data show CDR1 as SGHDT and CDR2 as YYEEEE. V was trimmed by 2 bases and J by 1 base, leaving 9 bases between them. The length of the CDR3 is 14 residues. The CDR3 DNA reads as TGTGCCAGCAGCTTTGGGACAATCCAAGAGACCCAGTACTTC. Translating it yields CASSFGTIQETQYF.

This clonotype was counted between two and nine times. The V and J genes are TRBV11-2 and TRBJ2-7, with 10 bases matching TRBD1. The junction had 6 bases not matched to a gene; V was cut back by 5 bases and J by 2 bases. This CDR3 is 15 amino acids long. Per the germline V gene, CDR1 is SGHAT and CDR2 is FQNNGV. Written as DNA, the CDR3 is TGTGCCAGCAGCGAAGACAGGGGGCTGACCTACGAGCAGTACTTC. Amino acid sequence: CASSEDRGLTYEQYF.

CDR3: CASSYTALGRGTEAFF. CDR3 nucleotides: TGTGCCAGCAGTTACACGGCCCTAGGTAGGGGCACTGAAGCTTTCTTT. This chain links TRBV6-2 or TRBV6-3 with TRBJ1-1; possible D gene TRBD1, 5 bases. Trimming took off 2 bases at V and 4 bases at J, with 17 bases between the two ends. CDR3 length: 16 residues. Germline V gene sequence: CDR1 MNHEY, CDR2 SVGEGT.

This chain uses TRBV6-5 with TRBJ1-2; 7 nucleotides agree with TRBD1. The CDR3 totals 16 residues. Germline V gene sequence: CDR1 MNHEY, CDR2 SVGAGI. Germline trimming cut 5 bases from V and 4 bases from J; bases unmatched to any gene: 13. CDR3 protein: CASSPSYKAGGYGYTF. The CDR3 bases are TGTGCCAGCAGTCCGTCGTACAAGGCAGGGGGCTATGGCTACACCTTC.

This clonotype has more than one count but fewer than ten. The V gene is TRBV12-3 or TRBV12-4, the J gene TRBJ2-3, with a tentative D call TRBD1 (6 bases). This CDR3 comprises 13 residues. Trimming removed 6 bases from V and 6 bases from J, with 13 bases in between. CDR3 sequence reads: CASRGTGYDTQYF. In DNA form, the CDR3 reads TGTGCCAGCAGGGGTACAGGGTACGATACGCAGTATTTT.

This clonotype was detected only a few times. The chain uses TRBV29-1 and TRBJ2-6, with D hard to call. The CDR3 is 15 residues long. The ends were cut back, 2 bases at V and 0 bases at J, with 8 bases in the middle. The germline CDR1 and CDR2 sequences are SQVTM and ANQGSEA. The DNA for the CDR3 is TGCAGCGTTGAATTGGGGAACTCTGGGGCCAACGTCCTGACTTTC. It specifies CSVELGNSGANVLTF. Full variable domain (remainder filled in from reference TRBV29-1 and TRBJ2-6): SAVISQKPSRDICQRGTSLTIQCQVDSQVTMMFWYRQQPGQSLTLIATANQGSEATYESGFVIDKFPISRPNLTFSTLTVSNMSPEDSSIYLCSVELGNSGANVLTFGAGSRLTVL.

At least ten counts were recorded for this clonotype. V and J are TRBV6-5 and TRBJ2-7, with D possibly TRBD1 on 6 matching bases. Trimming removed 0 bases from V and 0 bases from J, with 9 bases in between. The CDR3 is 15 amino acids. Germline CDR1 reads MNHEY; CDR2 reads SVGAGI. CDR3 sequence (DNA): TGTGCCAGCAGTTACTCGGCGGACAGCTCCTACGAGCAGTACTTC. It translates to CASSYSADSSYEQYF.

This clonotype was found a few times. The V call is TRBV7-2, the J call TRBJ2-3, with 8 bases identical to TRBD1. In germline, CDR1 is SGHTA, CDR2 FQGNSA. The CDR3 extends over 17 amino acids. J gave up 2 bases and V 0 bases, and 7 bases lay outside the gene matches. In DNA, the CDR3 is TGTGCCAGCAGCTTAGCAGGCAGGGGGCGTTACACAGATACGCAGTATTTT. This translates into CASSLAGRGRYTDTQYF.

The chain employs TRBV7-9 and TRBJ1-1; perhaps TRBD1 as D (6 bases). This CDR3 is 18 amino acids long. Per the germline V gene, CDR1 is SEHNR and CDR2 is FQNEAQ (reference sequence). V was cut by 3 bases and J by 0 bases, with 20 bases left in between. Here the CDR3 DNA reads TGTGCCAGCAGCTTTGGGCTTTACAGGGATACTTTGAACACTGAAGCTTTCTTT. Protein product: CASSFGLYRDTLNTEAFF.

This chain connects TRBV5-4 to TRBJ1-4; D gene unclear. Per germline, CDR1 SGHNT and CDR2 YYREEE (reference sequence). V was clipped by 0 bases and J by 7 bases, with 10 bases between them. The CDR3 is made up of 14 amino acids. CDR3 DNA: TGTGCCAGCAGCTTGGCCGGCGGTGGTGAAAAACTGTTTTTT. The encoded protein is CASSLAGGGEKLFF.

CDR3 region: CASSLIGGGAGELFF. CDR3 coding DNA: TGTGCCAGCAGTTTAATAGGGGGCGGGGCCGGGGAGCTGTTTTTT. The V gene is TRBV27, the J gene TRBJ2-2, with a tentative D call TRBD1 (7 bases). The CDR3 totals 15 residues. V was cut by 2 bases and J by 6 bases, with 13 bases left in between. Germline CDR1 reads MNHEY; CDR2 reads SMNVEV (reference sequence).

This chain joins TRBV6-4 and TRBJ2-3, with D maybe TRBD2 (7 bases). V lost 5 bases to trimming and J lost 6 bases, with 15 bases between them. Germline V gene lookup returns CDR1 MRHNA and CDR2 SNTAGT. The CDR3 runs 14 residues. The CDR3 DNA reads TGTGCCAGCAGTACCTCCGAGGGGGGGGATACGCAGTATTTT. Amino acid sequence: CASSTSEGGDTQYF.